What follows are 10 T cell receptor beta chains derived from one specimen sequenced in a study of T-cell reconstitution after alpha-beta-depleted transplantation in children (dated by TCRdb to the mid-2010s). Library preparation was by PCR. The instrument was an Illumina HiSeq 2500. Molecular barcoding was employed in the preparation of TCR libraries, with unique molecular identifiers being used to normalize TCRbeta repertoire quantification. Through fastp at Q25 and MiXCR, TCRdb rebuilt clones from the public reads, retaining in-frame beta chains. Rows with a matching CDR3 protein are joined into one entry that keeps the most common DNA and genes. In this sample the table shows nearly 250,000 distinct CDR3 sequences, 6.5% to 9% of which occur a single time. Clones ranked in the top ten supply under 8% of the sample. The sample's treatment or condition label, in plain terms: allogeneic hematopoietic cell transplantation with graft depleted of TCRalphabeta T cells and CD19 B cells.

Sequenced here: PBMCs, mostly from graft donor cells, sampled 180 days after TCRalphabeta/CD19-depleted stem cell transplant. These receptors were taken from a male patient younger than 18 who had a stem cell transplant for acute lymphoblastic leukemia, so the T cells may come from the graft donor.

This clonotype was counted only a few times. V gene TRBV10-3 combines with J gene TRBJ2-3; the match to TRBD2 covers 15 bases. Germline V gene sequence: CDR1 ENHRY, CDR2 SYGVKD. The CDR3 contains 16 residues. The V and J ends lost 4 bases and 4 bases, in that order; junction bases with no gene match: 3. DNA of the CDR3: TGTGCCATCAGTGGGACTAGCGGGGGGGGCTCAGATACGCAGTATTTT. This gives the protein CAISGTSGGGSDTQYF.

This clonotype was seen at least ten times. The J gene is TRBJ2-3, the V gene TRBV6-5; TRBD2 matches 7 bases. The CDR3 sequence is 17 residues long. Germline CDR1 MNHEY, CDR2 SVGAGI. V dropped 0 bases and J dropped 3; count of bases not matched to a gene: 9. CDR3 in amino acids: CASSYSLWGGGTDTQYF. CDR3 sequence (DNA): TGTGCCAGCAGTTACTCCCTTTGGGGGGGTGGGACAGATACGCAGTATTTT.

In its sample, this clonotype was seen once. The J gene is TRBJ2-3, the V gene TRBV5-4; TRBD2 matches at 10 bases. Trimming took 0 bases from V and 5 from J; bases not matched to a gene: 6. Germline V gene sequence: CDR1 SGHNT, CDR2 YYREEE (reference sequence). This CDR3 contains 16 residues. CDR3 nucleotide sequence: TGTGCCAGCAGCTTGGTCCTAGCGGGAGCCGGAGATACGCAGTATTTT. Its protein is CASSLVLAGAGDTQYF.

There are many counts of this clonotype. The rearrangement joins TRBV14 to TRBJ2-2; 8 nucleotides agree with TRBD2. The trim removed 4 bases at V and 1 base at J, leaving 2 bases unmatched. Germline lookup yields CDR1 SGHDN and CDR2 FVKESK. This CDR3 is built from 15 residues. CDR3 nucleotides: TGTGCCAGCAGCCTAAGCGGGAGGAACACCGGGGAGCTGTTTTTT. Translated: CASSLSGRNTGELFF.

This clonotype was seen ten or more times. The V and J genes are TRBV18 and TRBJ2-3; no clear D gene. This CDR3 is built from 11 residues. Trimming took 3 bases from V and 6 from J, leaving 4 bases between them. CDR1 and CDR2 from the germline V gene are KGHSH and LQKENI. The CDR3 sequence is CASSPDDTQYF. For the CDR3, the DNA is TGTGCCAGCTCACCCGACGATACGCAGTATTTT.

This chain connects TRBV7-2 to TRBJ1-2; TRBD1 matches 9 bases. The CDR3 loop spans 16 amino acids. Per the germline V gene, CDR1 is SGHTA and CDR2 is FQGNSA. J lost 7 bases, V lost 3 bases, and 12 bases had no gene match. CDR3 protein: CASSLGPNRGRGGYTF. The CDR3 DNA is TGTGCCAGCAGCTTGGGCCCGAACAGGGGGCGTGGTGGCTACACCTTC.

The table lists this clonotype with many counts. CDR3 in DNA: TGTGCCAGCAGCCAAGACCCCGGCAGTCAGCCCCAGCATTTT. Translation gives CASSQDPGSQPQHF. The chain is built from TRBV6-5 and TRBJ1-5; D is ambiguous. The CDR3 loop spans 14 amino acids. Germline V gives CDR1 MNHEY, CDR2 SVGAGI. V lost 6 bases, J lost 6 bases, and 15 bases lay in between.

This clonotype has a count of ten or more. V usage is TRBV6-5 and J usage is TRBJ1-2; D possibly corresponds to TRBD1 (6 bases). Germline CDR1 MNHEY, CDR2 SVGAGI. Trimming cost V 2 bases and J 0 bases, with 13 bases left between them. The CDR3 loop spans 16 amino acids. The CDR3 protein is CASSYRYYRANYGYTF. CDR3 coding DNA: TGTGCCAGCAGTTACCGATATTACAGGGCTAACTATGGCTACACCTTC.

This clonotype has more than one count but fewer than ten. V and J are TRBV20-1 and TRBJ2-2; 7 bases map to TRBD2. Germline V gene lookup returns CDR1 DFQATT and CDR2 SNEGSKA (reference sequence). V trimming: 6 bases; J trimming: 0 bases; junction bases outside the gene matches: 7. The CDR3 extends over 15 amino acids. DNA for the CDR3: TGCAGTGCCCCTTGGGGGGGGTCGAACACCGGGGAGCTGTTTTTT. This encodes CSAPWGGSNTGELFF.

This clonotype was observed many times. This chain connects TRBV28 to TRBJ2-5; TRBD2 matches 14 bases. There are 16 residues in the CDR3. Germline trimming cut 6 bases from V and 2 bases from J; bases unmatched to any gene: 5. CDR1 and CDR2 from the germline V gene are MDHEN and SYDVKM. As DNA, the CDR3 is TGTGCCAGCAGACGATGGACTAGCGGGGGGCAAGAGACCCAGTACTTC. It is translated as CASRRWTSGGQETQYF.